This record covers a single T cell receptor beta chain. Extractions gave at least 5.5 micrograms of total RNA per sample. The trim removed 2 bases at V and 6 bases at J, leaving 5 bases unmatched. Germline CDR1 reads MNHNY; CDR2 reads SVGAGI (reference sequence). The CDR3 totals 14 residues. These data originate in a study of blood T cells in healthy people across ages. A second roughly 6 to 11 cycle PCR used barcoded and J-beta primers. Carrying 12 random nucleotides, a template-switch adaptor labeled each individual cDNA molecule. Researchers report that each sample yielded at least 2.5 million CDR3-containing paired-end reads. TCRdb recomputed calls from the 5' RACE reads with MiXCR, one row per CDR3 protein. The repertoire holds about 680,000 distinct CDR3 sequences, about 52% seen once, with around a third in the top ten.

The chain combines TRBV6-6 with TRBJ2-7; TRBD1 matches at 9 bases. The sequenced sample was blood. The clonotype was recovered from a woman aged 55 to 70 in good health. In DNA form, the CDR3 reads TGTGCCAGCAGTTACGACAGGGGGATCTCCGAGCAGTACTTC. Translated, it gives CASSYDRGISEQYF.